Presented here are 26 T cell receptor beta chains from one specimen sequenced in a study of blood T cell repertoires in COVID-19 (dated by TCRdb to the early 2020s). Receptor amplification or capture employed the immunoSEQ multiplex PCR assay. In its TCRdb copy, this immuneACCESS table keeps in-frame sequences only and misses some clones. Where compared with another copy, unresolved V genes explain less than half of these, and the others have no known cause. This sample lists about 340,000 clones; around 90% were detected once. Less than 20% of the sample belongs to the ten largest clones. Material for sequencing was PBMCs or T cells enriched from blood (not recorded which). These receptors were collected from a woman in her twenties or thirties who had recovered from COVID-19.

CDR3 DNA sequence: TGTGCCAGCAGCCAAGCCAGGGGCGGTGAAAAACTGTTTTTT. This sequence encodes CASSQARGGEKLFF. The V and J genes are TRBV3-1 (or the pseudogene TRBV3-2) and TRBJ1-4, with a tentative D call TRBD1 (6 bases). The CDR3 extends over 14 amino acids. Germline V gene sequence: CDR1 LGHDT, CDR2 YNNKEL (reference sequence). Trimming cost V 1 base and J 7 bases, with 10 bases left between them.

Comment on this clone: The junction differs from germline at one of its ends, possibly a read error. The chain's CDR3 is CASSLGGTDTYYF. CDR3 nucleotides: TGTGCCAGCAGCTTAGGGGGGACAGACACGTACTACTTC. V gene TRBV7-2 combines with J gene TRBJ1-2; 7 positions agree with TRBD1. There are 13 residues in the CDR3. Germline lookup yields CDR1 SGHTA and CDR2 FQGNSA.

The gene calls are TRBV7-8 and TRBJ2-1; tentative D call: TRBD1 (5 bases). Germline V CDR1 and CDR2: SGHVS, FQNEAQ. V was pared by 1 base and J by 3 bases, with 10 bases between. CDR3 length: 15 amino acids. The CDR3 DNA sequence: TGTGCCAGCAGCTTAGGGGGCAGCCTCTACAATGAGCAGTTCTTC. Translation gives CASSLGGSLYNEQFF.

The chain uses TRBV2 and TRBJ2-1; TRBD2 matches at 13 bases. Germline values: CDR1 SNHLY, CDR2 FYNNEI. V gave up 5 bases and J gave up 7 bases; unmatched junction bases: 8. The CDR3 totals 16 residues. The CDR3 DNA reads TGTGCCAGCAGTCCTATGACTAGCGGGGGGAAAAATGAGCAGTTCTTC. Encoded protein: CASSPMTSGGKNEQFF.

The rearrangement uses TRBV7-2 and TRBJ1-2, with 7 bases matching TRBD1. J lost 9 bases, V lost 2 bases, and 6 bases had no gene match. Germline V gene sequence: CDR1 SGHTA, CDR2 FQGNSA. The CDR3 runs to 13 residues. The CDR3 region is CASSLTGEPSYTF. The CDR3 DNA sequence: TGTGCCAGCAGCTTAACAGGGGAGCCCAGCTACACCTTC.

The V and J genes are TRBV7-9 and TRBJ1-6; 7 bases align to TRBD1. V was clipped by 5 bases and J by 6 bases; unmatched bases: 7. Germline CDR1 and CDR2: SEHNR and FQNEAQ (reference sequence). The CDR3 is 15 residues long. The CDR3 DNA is TGTGCCAGCAGCCTACGGGACAGTTTTAATTCACCCCTCCACTTT. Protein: CASSLRDSFNSPLHF.

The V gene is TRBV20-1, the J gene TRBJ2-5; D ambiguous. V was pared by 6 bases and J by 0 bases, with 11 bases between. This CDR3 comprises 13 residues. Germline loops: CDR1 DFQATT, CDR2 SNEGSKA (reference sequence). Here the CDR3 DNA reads TGCAGTGCCAGTAGCCTGTACCAAGAGACCCAGTACTTC. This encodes CSASSLYQETQYF.

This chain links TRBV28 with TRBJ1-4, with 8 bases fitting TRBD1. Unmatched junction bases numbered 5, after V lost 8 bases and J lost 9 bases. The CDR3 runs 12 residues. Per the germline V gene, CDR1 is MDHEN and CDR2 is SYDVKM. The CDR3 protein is CASRQGQKKLFF. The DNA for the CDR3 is TGTGCCAGCCGACAGGGGCAGAAAAAACTGTTTTTT.

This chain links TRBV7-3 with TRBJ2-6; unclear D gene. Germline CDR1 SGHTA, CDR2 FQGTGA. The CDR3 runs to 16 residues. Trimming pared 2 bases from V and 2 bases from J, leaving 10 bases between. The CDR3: CASSLRPGAGANVLTF. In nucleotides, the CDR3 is TGTGCCAGCAGCTTACGCCCAGGCGCTGGGGCCAACGTCCTGACTTTC.

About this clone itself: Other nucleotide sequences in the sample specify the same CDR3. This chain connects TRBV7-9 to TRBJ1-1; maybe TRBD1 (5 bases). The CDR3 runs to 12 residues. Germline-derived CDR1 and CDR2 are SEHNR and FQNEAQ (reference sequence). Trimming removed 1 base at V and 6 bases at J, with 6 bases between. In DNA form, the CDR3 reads TGTGCCAGCAGCTTAGGGGGCCCTGAAGCTTTCTTT. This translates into CASSLGGPEAFF.

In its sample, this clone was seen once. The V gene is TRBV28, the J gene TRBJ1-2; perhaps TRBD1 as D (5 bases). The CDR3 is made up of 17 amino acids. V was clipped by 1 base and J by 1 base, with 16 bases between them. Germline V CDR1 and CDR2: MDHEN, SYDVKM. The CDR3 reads CASSLSIGALFNYGYTF. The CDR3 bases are TGTGCCAGCAGTTTATCGATTGGGGCATTATTTAACTATGGCTACACCTTC.

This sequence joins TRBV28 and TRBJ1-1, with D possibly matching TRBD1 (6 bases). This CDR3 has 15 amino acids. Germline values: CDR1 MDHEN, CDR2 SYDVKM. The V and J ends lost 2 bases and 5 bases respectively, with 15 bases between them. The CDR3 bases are TGTGCCAGCAGTTTAATGGGGGGGCTTGGGACTGAAGCTTTCTTT. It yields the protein CASSLMGGLGTEAFF.

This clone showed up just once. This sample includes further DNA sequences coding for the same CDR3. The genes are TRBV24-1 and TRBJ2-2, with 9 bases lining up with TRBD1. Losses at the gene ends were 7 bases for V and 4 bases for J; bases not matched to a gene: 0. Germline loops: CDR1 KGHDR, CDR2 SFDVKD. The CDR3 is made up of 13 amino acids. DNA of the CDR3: TGTGCCACCAGGACAGGGGGCACCGGGGAGCTGTTTTTT. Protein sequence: CATRTGGTGELFF.

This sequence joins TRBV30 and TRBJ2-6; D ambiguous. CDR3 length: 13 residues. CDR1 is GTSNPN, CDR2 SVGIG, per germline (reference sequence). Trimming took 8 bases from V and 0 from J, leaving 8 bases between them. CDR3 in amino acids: CAQTSSGANVLTF. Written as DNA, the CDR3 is TGTGCCCAGACAAGCTCTGGGGCCAACGTCCTGACTTTC.

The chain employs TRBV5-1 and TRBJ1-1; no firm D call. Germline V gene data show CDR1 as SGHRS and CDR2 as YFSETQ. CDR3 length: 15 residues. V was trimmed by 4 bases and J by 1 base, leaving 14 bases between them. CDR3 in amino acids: CASSPGPGGNTEAFF. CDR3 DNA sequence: TGCGCCAGCAGCCCCGGGCCTGGAGGGAACACTGAAGCTTTCTTT.

CDR3 loop: CASRSRGGTNEKLFF. CDR3 coding DNA: TGTGCCAGTAGATCCAGGGGTGGAACTAATGAAAAACTGTTTTTT. This chain connects TRBV19 to TRBJ1-4; the D gene is possibly TRBD1 (6 bases). This CDR3 has 15 amino acids. The V gene lost 6 bases and the J gene lost 1 base, with 12 bases spanning the gap. From germline, CDR1 is LNHDA and CDR2 SQIVND (reference sequence). Drawing the rest from reference TRBV19 and TRBJ1-4, the complete variable domain is DGGITQSPKYLFRKEGQNVTLSCEQNLNHDAMYWYRQDPGQGLRLIYYSQIVNDFQKGDIAEGYSVSREKKESFPLTVTSAQKNPTAFYLCASRSRGGTNEKLFFGSGTQLSVL.

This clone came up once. The CDR3 region is CASSPPGGANTEAFF. DNA of the CDR3: TGCGCCAGCAGCCCGCCAGGGGGCGCGAACACTGAAGCTTTCTTT. The chain carries TRBV4-1 and TRBJ1-1, with TRBD1 matching 8 bases. Per the germline V gene, CDR1 is MGHRA and CDR2 is YSYEKL. The CDR3 extends over 15 amino acids. Trimming removed 4 bases from V and 1 base from J; junction bases left unmatched: 5.

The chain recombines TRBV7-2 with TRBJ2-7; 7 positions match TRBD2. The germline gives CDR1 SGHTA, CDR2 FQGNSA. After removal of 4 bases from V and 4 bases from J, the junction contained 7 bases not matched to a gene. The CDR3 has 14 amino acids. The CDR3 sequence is CASSYSSGGYEQYF. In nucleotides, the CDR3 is TGTGCCAGCAGCTACTCTAGCGGCGGTTACGAGCAGTACTTC. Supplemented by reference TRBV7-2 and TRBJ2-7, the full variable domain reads GAGVSQSPSNKVTEKGKDVELRCDPISGHTALYWYRQSLGQGLEFLIYFQGNSAPDKSGLPSDRFSAERTGGSVSTLTIQRTQQEDSAVYLCASSYSSGGYEQYFGPGTRLTVT.

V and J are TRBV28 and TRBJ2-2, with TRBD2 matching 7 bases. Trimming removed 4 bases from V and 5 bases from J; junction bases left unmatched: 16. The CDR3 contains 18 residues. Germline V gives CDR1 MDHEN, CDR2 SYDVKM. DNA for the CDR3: TGTGCCAGCAGTTACCCGGGGAGGGCCTCCTGGGAAACCGGGGAGCTGTTTTTT. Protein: CASSYPGRASWETGELFF.

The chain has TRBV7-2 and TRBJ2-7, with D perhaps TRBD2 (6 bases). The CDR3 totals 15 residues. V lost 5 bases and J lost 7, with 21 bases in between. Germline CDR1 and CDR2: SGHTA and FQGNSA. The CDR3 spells CASSPRAGRSLEQYF. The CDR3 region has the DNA TGTGCCAGCAGCCCCCGGGCGGGACGGAGCCTTGAGCAGTACTTC.

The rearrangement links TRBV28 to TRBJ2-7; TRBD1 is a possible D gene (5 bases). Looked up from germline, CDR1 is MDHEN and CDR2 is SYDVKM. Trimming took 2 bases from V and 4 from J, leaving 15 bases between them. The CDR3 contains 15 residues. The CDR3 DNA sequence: TGTGCCAGCAGTTTACGGTCAGGGAAAAATTACGAGCAGTACTTC. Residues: CASSLRSGKNYEQYF.

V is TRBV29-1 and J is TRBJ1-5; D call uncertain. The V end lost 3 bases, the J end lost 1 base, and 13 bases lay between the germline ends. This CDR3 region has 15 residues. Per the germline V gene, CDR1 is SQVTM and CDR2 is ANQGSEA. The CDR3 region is CSVEPRKRSNQPQHF. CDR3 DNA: TGCAGCGTTGAGCCCCGAAAGAGGAGCAATCAGCCCCAGCATTTT.

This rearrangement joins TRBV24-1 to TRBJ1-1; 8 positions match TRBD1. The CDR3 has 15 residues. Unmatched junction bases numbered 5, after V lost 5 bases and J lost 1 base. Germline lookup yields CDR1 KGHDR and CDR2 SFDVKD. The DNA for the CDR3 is TGTGCCACCAGTGGTGGACAGGGTAGGAACACTGAAGCTTTCTTT. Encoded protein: CATSGGQGRNTEAFF.

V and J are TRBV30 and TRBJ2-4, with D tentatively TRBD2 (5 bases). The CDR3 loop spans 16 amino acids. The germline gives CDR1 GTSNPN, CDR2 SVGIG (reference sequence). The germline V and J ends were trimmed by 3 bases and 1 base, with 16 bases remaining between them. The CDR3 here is CAWSPGRARAKNIQYF. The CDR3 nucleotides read TGTGCCTGGAGCCCGGGGAGAGCCAGGGCCAAAAACATTCAGTACTTC.

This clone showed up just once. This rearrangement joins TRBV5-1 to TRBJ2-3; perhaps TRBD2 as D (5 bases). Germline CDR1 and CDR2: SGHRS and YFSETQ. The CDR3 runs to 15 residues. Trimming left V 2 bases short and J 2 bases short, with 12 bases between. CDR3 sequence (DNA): TGCGCCAGCAGCTTAGGTGGGAGTGTCACAGATACGCAGTATTTT. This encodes CASSLGGSVTDTQYF.

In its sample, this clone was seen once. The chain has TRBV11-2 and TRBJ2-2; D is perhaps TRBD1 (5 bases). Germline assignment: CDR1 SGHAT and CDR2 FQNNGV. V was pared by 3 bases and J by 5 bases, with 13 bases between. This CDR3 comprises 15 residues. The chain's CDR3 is CASSFARGGTGELFF. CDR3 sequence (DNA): TGTGCCAGCAGCTTTGCTAGGGGCGGTACCGGGGAGCTGTTTTTT.